Presented here are 30 T cell receptor beta chains from one specimen sequenced in a study of CD8 T cells in ankylosing spondylitis. Via MiXCR, TCRdb re-called the 5' RACE reads, giving one row per CDR3 protein. The table includes approximately 200,000 distinct CDR3 sequences, over 10% detected once. The material sequenced was blood, either unsorted or a sorted T cell fraction (not recorded which). Receptors originate from a male donor with ankylosing spondylitis or in good health (not recorded which).

The genes are TRBV2 and TRBJ2-7; 7 positions agree with TRBD1. V lost 6 bases to trimming and J lost 12 bases; unmatched junction nucleotides: 11. Germline V lookup: CDR1 SNHLY, CDR2 FYNNEI. The CDR3 is 12 residues long. DNA of the CDR3: TGTGCCAGCAGCCAGCACAGGGGCCGACCGTACTTC. Translated: CASSQHRGRPYF.

CDR3 residues: CATSRCGLGSQDTQYF. The CDR3 nucleotides read TGTGCCACCAGCCGATGCGGGTTGGGCAGTCAAGATACGCAGTATTTT. This chain joins TRBV15 and TRBJ2-3; tentatively, D is TRBD2 (5 bases). The V gene's germline CDR1 is LNHNV and CDR2 YYDKDF (reference sequence). Trimming took off 5 bases at V and 5 bases at J, with 20 bases between the two ends. This CDR3 contains 16 residues.

This clonotype has more than one count but fewer than ten. The J gene is TRBJ2-1, the V gene TRBV7-9; tentative D call: TRBD1 (5 bases). The CDR3 contains 16 residues. Germline lookup yields CDR1 SEHNR and CDR2 FQNEAQ (reference sequence). Trimming shortened V by 3 bases and J by 7 bases, and 19 bases separated the two germline ends. In nucleotides, the CDR3 is TGTGCCAGCAGCTTTATAGACAGCCCTCCGAGTAATGAGCAGTTCTTC. Its translation is CASSFIDSPPSNEQFF. The full variable domain, in which reference TRBV7-9 and TRBJ2-1 provide the parts outside the CDR3, is DTGVSQNPRHKITKRGQNVTFRCDPISEHNRLYWYRQTLGQGPEFLTYFQNEAQLEKSRLLSDRFSAERPKGSFSTLEIQRTEQGDSAMYLCASSFIDSPPSNEQFFGPGTRLTVL.

The sample holds many counts of this clonotype. The chain links TRBV12-3 or TRBV12-4 to TRBJ2-7, with D uncertain. V lost 1 base to trimming and J lost 0 bases, with 4 bases between them. CDR3 length: 13 amino acids. The CDR3 is CASSLDFSYEQYF. The CDR3 DNA reads as TGTGCCAGCAGTTTAGACTTCTCCTACGAGCAGTACTTC.

This clonotype was observed a few times. J is TRBJ1-2 and V is TRBV3-1, with D possibly TRBD1 on 5 matching bases. Trimming shortened V by 5 bases and J by 4 bases, and 17 bases separated the two germline ends. CDR1 and CDR2 from the germline V gene are LGHDT and YNNKEL (reference sequence). This CDR3 has 15 residues. CDR3 sequence reads: CASSSLPGLIYGYTF. DNA of the CDR3: TGTGCCAGCAGCTCGTTACCGGGACTGATCTATGGCTACACCTTC.

This clonotype was seen only a few times. The genes are TRBV12-3 or TRBV12-4 and TRBJ2-5, with 12 bases aligning to TRBD2. V was pared by 6 bases and J by 5 bases, with 13 bases of the junction left unmatched. This CDR3 region has 17 residues. CDR3 sequence reads: CASSQGGLAGGHETQYF. CDR3 nucleotide sequence: TGTGCCAGCAGCCAAGGGGGGCTAGCGGGAGGGCACGAGACCCAGTACTTC.

This clonotype has only a few counts. This chain joins TRBV4-1 and TRBJ1-1; 8 nucleotides agree with TRBD1. Germline V lookup: CDR1 MGHRA, CDR2 YSYEKL. J gave up 3 bases and V 7 bases, and 10 bases lay outside the gene matches. This CDR3 comprises 15 residues. The CDR3 reads CASKAGGSLYTEAFF. The CDR3 DNA reads TGCGCCAGCAAGGCAGGGGGCAGCTTATACACTGAAGCTTTCTTT.

This rearrangement joins TRBV7-9 to TRBJ2-2, with D unresolved. Trimming shortened V by 8 bases and J by 6 bases, and 16 bases separated the two germline ends. This CDR3 contains 14 residues. Germline V gene sequence: CDR1 SEHNR, CDR2 FQNEAQ (reference sequence). The DNA for the CDR3 is TGTGCCAGCGCTGGCAGACTCACCGCCGGGGAGCTGTTTTTT. As protein: CASAGRLTAGELFF. Together with reference TRBV7-9 and TRBJ2-2, the CDR3 gives the full variable domain: DTGVSQNPRHKITKRGQNVTFRCDPISEHNRLYWYRQTLGQGPEFLTYFQNEAQLEKSRLLSDRFSAERPKGSFSTLEIQRTEQGDSAMYLCASAGRLTAGELFFGEGSRLTVL.

This clonotype was seen at least ten times. This chain joins TRBV27 and TRBJ2-3; 14 nucleotides match TRBD2. Germline CDR1 MNHEY, CDR2 SMNVEV (reference sequence). The CDR3 loop spans 16 amino acids. The junction had 6 bases not matched to a gene; V was cut back by 5 bases and J by 5 bases. CDR3 DNA: TGTGCCAGCAGTCTCCGACTAGCGGGGGGGCAAGATACGCAGTATTTT. This codes for CASSLRLAGGQDTQYF.

This clonotype was picked up a small number of times. The chain links TRBV12-3 or TRBV12-4 to TRBJ1-2; D may be TRBD1 (5 bases). The CDR3 consists of 16 residues. V shed 4 bases and J shed 0 bases, with 15 bases lying between them. The CDR3 DNA reads TGTGCCAGCAGTTCCGGGACGGATACCCCTAACTATGGCTACACCTTC. Translation gives CASSSGTDTPNYGYTF.

The CDR3 region is CASSGNPEGAIEAFF. DNA of the CDR3: TGTGCCAGCAGTGGTAATCCAGAGGGGGCGATTGAAGCTTTCTTT. The V and J genes are TRBV2 and TRBJ1-1; 7 bases are shared with TRBD1. V dropped 4 bases and J dropped 7; count of bases not matched to a gene: 12. The CDR3 extends over 15 amino acids. From germline, CDR1 is SNHLY and CDR2 FYNNEI.

This sequence joins TRBV27 and TRBJ1-1; D is unresolved. The germline CDR1 and CDR2 sequences are MNHEY and SMNVEV (reference sequence). The CDR3 length is 13 residues. V was trimmed by 2 bases and J by 3 bases, leaving 7 bases between them. CDR3 residues: CASSLLRDTEAFF. The CDR3 DNA sequence: TGTGCCAGCAGTTTACTAAGGGACACTGAAGCTTTCTTT.

This clonotype was counted between two and nine times. The V gene is TRBV10-3, the J gene TRBJ2-2; 8 nucleotides match TRBD2. Trimming took 2 bases from V and 7 from J; bases not matched to a gene: 6. Germline V CDR1 and CDR2: ENHRY, SYGVKD. The CDR3 has 15 amino acids. The CDR3 region has the DNA TGTGCCATCAGTGAGGAGCGGGAGAATTTCGGGGAGCTGTTTTTT. Translated: CAISEERENFGELFF.

This CDR3 reads CASSLGGARPYNEQFF. The CDR3 DNA is TGTGCCAGCAGTTTAGGCGGGGCCCGCCCATACAATGAGCAGTTCTTC. This chain connects TRBV27 to TRBJ2-1; tentative D call: TRBD2 (6 bases). The CDR3 has 16 amino acids. Between the trimmed V and J ends, which lost 2 bases and 4 bases, there was a span of 15 bases. Germline CDR1 reads MNHEY; CDR2 reads SMNVEV (reference sequence).

This clonotype turned up a few times. The CDR3 spells CSVDSGTVFRGYTF. The DNA of the CDR3 is TGCAGCGTTGATTCGGGGACAGTCTTTCGAGGCTACACCTTC. The V gene is TRBV29-1, the J gene TRBJ1-2, with 7 nucleotides matching TRBD1. CDR3 length equals 14 residues. Germline values: CDR1 SQVTM, CDR2 ANQGSEA. V was clipped by 3 bases and J by 8 bases; unmatched bases: 12. The variable domain in full, completed from reference TRBV29-1 and TRBJ1-2, reads SAVISQKPSRDICQRGTSLTIQCQVDSQVTMMFWYRQQPGQSLTLIATANQGSEATYESGFVIDKFPISRPNLTFSTLTVSNMSPEDSSIYLCSVDSGTVFRGYTFGSGTRLTVV.

The chain uses TRBV12-3 or TRBV12-4 and TRBJ2-3; either TRBD1 or TRBD2 may supply D (5 bases each). V dropped 5 bases and J dropped 2 bases, with 17 bases sitting between them. This CDR3 has 16 amino acids. CDR3 loop: CASSPFEGSITDTQYF. The CDR3 bases are TGTGCCAGCAGTCCGTTTGAGGGGTCGATCACAGATACGCAGTATTTT.

This chain uses TRBV7-9 with TRBJ1-2, with 10 bases matching TRBD1. From germline, CDR1 is SEHNR and CDR2 FQNEAQ (reference sequence). This CDR3 is 17 amino acids long. The V and J ends lost 5 bases and 3 bases, in that order; junction bases with no gene match: 12. Here the CDR3 reads CASSAGTGDFVDYGYTF. As DNA, the CDR3 is TGTGCCAGCAGCGCGGGGACAGGGGATTTCGTTGACTATGGCTACACCTTC.

This clonotype appeared a few times. The DNA for the CDR3 is TGTGCCATCAGTGCCCCGGGAGTGGGTGATTATGGCTACACCTTC. Encoded protein: CAISAPGVGDYGYTF. This chain links TRBV10-3 with TRBJ1-2; D is undetermined. Trimming cost V 4 bases and J 5 bases, with 17 bases left between them. The germline V gene has CDR1 ENHRY and CDR2 SYGVKD. This CDR3 has 15 amino acids.

This clonotype has only a few counts. The chain carries TRBV12-3 or TRBV12-4 and TRBJ1-4; D is possibly TRBD1 (6 bases). V dropped 4 bases and J dropped 3 bases, with 18 bases sitting between them. The CDR3 loop spans 17 amino acids. CDR3 amino acids: CASSSGSTGWANEKLFF. In DNA, the CDR3 is TGTGCCAGCAGTTCTGGTTCGACAGGTTGGGCTAATGAAAAACTGTTTTTT.

The V and J genes are TRBV4-1 and TRBJ2-1; no clear D gene. V was shortened by 0 bases and J by 2 bases, with 20 bases between the two germline ends. The CDR3 loop spans 19 amino acids. Looked up from germline, CDR1 is MGHRA and CDR2 is YSYEKL. The DNA of the CDR3 is TGCGCCAGCAGCCAAGATCCTAGGATCCGGCTCGGCACCTACAATGAGCAGTTCTTC. This encodes CASSQDPRIRLGTYNEQFF.

Here the CDR3 DNA reads TGTGCCAGCAGCCTCGGGGGGGGGCGGAGTTCGGGTCACATTCAGTACTTC. Its translation: CASSLGGGRSSGHIQYF. This sequence joins TRBV5-5 and TRBJ2-4; 8 bases align to TRBD2. Trimming cost V 4 bases and J 8 bases; bases outside gene matches: 17. Germline values: CDR1 SGHKS, CDR2 YYEKEE (reference sequence). This CDR3 region has 17 residues. Together with reference TRBV5-5 and TRBJ2-4, the CDR3 gives the full variable domain: DAGVTQSPTHLIKTRGQQVTLRCSPISGHKSVSWYQQVLGQGPQFIFQYYEKEERGRGNFPDRFSARQFPNYSSELNVNALLLGDSALYLCASSLGGGRSSGHIQYFGAGTRLSVL.

This clonotype came up a few times. The rearrangement joins TRBV4-1 to TRBJ2-5; the match to TRBD2 covers 11 bases. This CDR3 contains 15 residues. Trimming took 4 bases from V and 5 from J; bases not matched to a gene: 6. Germline CDR1 MGHRA, CDR2 YSYEKL. The CDR3 sequence: CASSPLAGGLETQYF. The CDR3 DNA is TGCGCCAGCAGCCCCTTAGCGGGGGGGCTTGAGACCCAGTACTTC.

This clonotype was observed a handful of times. This chain joins TRBV12-3 or TRBV12-4 and TRBJ1-5; TRBD1 might be the D (6 bases). The V and J ends lost 4 bases and 0 bases respectively, with 13 bases between them. The CDR3 is 16 residues long. The CDR3 coding sequence is TGTGCCAGCAGTTCGTCTCGACAGGATAGCAATCAGCCCCAGCATTTT. As protein: CASSSSRQDSNQPQHF.

This clonotype was seen a handful of times. This sequence joins TRBV12-3 or TRBV12-4 and TRBJ1-4; no clear D. The CDR3 spans 15 residues. V shed 4 bases and J shed 0 bases, with 9 bases lying between them. CDR3 sequence (DNA): TGTGCCAGCAGTTCGGATAGTGCAACTAATGAAAAACTGTTTTTT. Amino acids: CASSSDSATNEKLFF.

The table lists this clonotype with many counts. This chain connects TRBV29-1 to TRBJ2-1; D might be TRBD1 or TRBD2, each matching 5 bases. Trimming removed 3 bases at V and 4 bases at J, with 13 bases between. CDR1 is SQVTM, CDR2 ANQGSEA, per germline. The CDR3 covers 14 residues. The CDR3 is CSVDLPGSYNEQFF. DNA for the CDR3: TGCAGCGTTGATCTCCCAGGGAGTTACAATGAGCAGTTCTTC.

CDR3 DNA sequence: TGCAGCGTTGATCGTTTGAATGGGCCAGAAGCTTTCTTT. It codes for CSVDRLNGPEAFF. The chain links TRBV29-1 to TRBJ1-1; no definite D call. Germline values: CDR1 SQVTM, CDR2 ANQGSEA. CDR3 length: 13 amino acids. The V and J ends lost 3 bases and 8 bases respectively, with 16 bases between them.

The J gene is TRBJ2-7, the V gene TRBV2; 11 nucleotides align to TRBD2. This CDR3 has 13 amino acids. Trimming cost V 8 bases and J 5 bases; bases outside gene matches: 5. Germline V gives CDR1 SNHLY, CDR2 FYNNEI. The CDR3 is CASLGTSGDEQYF. Here the CDR3 DNA reads TGTGCCAGCCTTGGGACTAGCGGAGACGAGCAGTACTTC.

This clonotype has at least ten counts. The chain is built from TRBV27 and TRBJ1-2; D perhaps matches TRBD1 (6 bases). Trimming removed 5 bases from V and 2 bases from J, with 15 bases in between. CDR3 length: 15 amino acids. Germline V gives CDR1 MNHEY, CDR2 SMNVEV (reference sequence). CDR3 sequence: CASSPGGGLNYGYTF. CDR3 in DNA: TGTGCCAGCAGTCCCGGGGGGGGGCTGAACTATGGCTACACCTTC.

The chain combines TRBV11-2 with TRBJ1-2; D unresolved. V was clipped by 5 bases and J by 4 bases, with 23 bases between them. The CDR3 length is 17 residues. Germline V CDR1 and CDR2: SGHAT, FQNNGV. The CDR3 protein is CASSDFSLLEASYGYTF. For the CDR3, the DNA is TGTGCCAGCAGCGATTTTAGCCTTCTCGAGGCTTCCTATGGCTACACCTTC.

The genes are TRBV11-2 and TRBJ2-3; 14 bases fit TRBD2. CDR1 SGHAT and CDR2 FQNNGV come from the germline V gene. The J segment lost 2 bases and the V segment lost 3 bases, leaving 10 bases of the junction unmatched. CDR3 size: 19 residues. CDR3 in DNA: TGTGCCAGCAGCTTCCCTCCGGGACTAGCGGGGGCCCACACAGATACGCAGTATTTT. Its translation is CASSFPPGLAGAHTDTQYF.